The 23 T cell receptor beta chains reported below all come from one sample, sequenced in a study of T cells in Graves' hyperthyroidism and ophthalmopathy. Amplification yielded TCR beta CDR3 regions, with RNA transcripts as the source. HTBI primers drove first-round RT-PCR of the TCR CDR3. TCRdb re-called the multiplex PCR reads with MiXCR, one entry per CDR3 protein. The sample yields 500,000 to 600,000 distinct CDR3 sequences, around 17% seen once. The sample was blood. The receptors derive from a woman between 18 and 29 years old with Graves' hyperthyroidism.

This clonotype has a count of ten or more. This chain connects TRBV20-1 to TRBJ2-5, with TRBD1 matching 7 bases. V gave up 5 bases and J gave up 4 bases; unmatched junction bases: 7. The CDR3 length is 13 residues. Germline V gene data show CDR1 as DFQATT and CDR2 as SNEGSKA (reference sequence). Here the CDR3 DNA reads TGCAGTGCTCCACTAGGGGGCTTAGAGACCCAGTACTTC. This sequence encodes CSAPLGGLETQYF.

This clonotype was recorded at least ten times. The gene calls are TRBV6-1 and TRBJ1-1; TRBD1 is a possible D gene (5 bases). The CDR3 is 13 residues long. With 6 bases removed from V and 4 bases from J, the gap between germline ends came to 12 bases. Per the germline V gene, CDR1 is MNHNS and CDR2 is SASEGT. The CDR3 nucleotides are TGTGCCAGCAGCCGGCGGGGGGGCACTGAAGCTTTCTTT. This codes for CASSRRGGTEAFF.

This clonotype occurred many times. The chain combines TRBV20-1 with TRBJ2-4; 8 bases fit TRBD2. Germline values: CDR1 DFQATT, CDR2 SNEGSKA (reference sequence). The length of the CDR3 is 15 residues. The V gene end was trimmed by 3 bases and the J gene end by 0 bases; junction bases not matched to a gene: 4. The CDR3 here is CSASIAGLAKNIQYF. The CDR3 DNA reads TGCAGTGCTAGCATAGCGGGACTAGCCAAAAACATTCAGTACTTC.

The sample holds many counts of this clonotype. The chain couples TRBV15 to TRBJ2-1, with D possibly being TRBD2 (6 bases). The CDR3 totals 15 residues. V was clipped by 1 base and J by 5 bases, with 12 bases between them. CDR1 LNHNV and CDR2 YYDKDF come from the germline V gene (reference sequence). The CDR3 loop reads CATSRARDLNNEQFF. For the CDR3, the DNA is TGTGCCACCAGCAGAGCTCGGGACTTAAACAATGAGCAGTTCTTC.

This clonotype has at least ten counts. This chain joins TRBV28 and TRBJ1-5; D unclear. Trimming removed 2 bases from V and 4 bases from J, with 12 bases in between. Looked up from germline, CDR1 is MDHEN and CDR2 is SYDVKM. The CDR3 runs 15 residues. In DNA, the CDR3 is TGTGCCAGCAGTTTACACGCCTCGGTGAATCAGCCCCAGCATTTT. Translated: CASSLHASVNQPQHF.

The rearrangement links TRBV19 to TRBJ1-1, with 10 bases aligning to TRBD1. Germline CDR1 and CDR2: LNHDA and SQIVND (reference sequence). V dropped 4 bases and J dropped 4; count of bases not matched to a gene: 6. The CDR3 runs to 15 residues. The CDR3 protein is CASSKMGQGFTEAFF. The CDR3 DNA follows: TGTGCCAGTAGTAAAATGGGACAGGGGTTCACTGAAGCTTTCTTT. Complete variable domain (other parts from reference TRBV19 and TRBJ1-1): DGGITQSPKYLFRKEGQNVTLSCEQNLNHDAMYWYRQDPGQGLRLIYYSQIVNDFQKGDIAEGYSVSREKKESFPLTVTSAQKNPTAFYLCASSKMGQGFTEAFFGQGTRLTVV.

About this clonotype: Possible read error: a much larger clone is one base away. The chain carries TRBV14 and TRBJ2-1, with a weak D call TRBD2 (6 bases). CDR1 and CDR2 from the germline V gene are SGHDN and FVKESK. The CDR3 sequence is 16 residues long. Trimming cost V 3 bases and J 5 bases, with 17 bases left between them. The CDR3 region has the DNA TGTGCCAGCAGCCACCCGGCGGGAACGGCTCACAATGAGCAGTTCTTC. It codes for CASSHPAGTAHNEQFF.

This clonotype occurred many times. This sequence joins TRBV28 and TRBJ2-6; D is uncertain. The germline V and J ends were trimmed by 5 bases and 4 bases, with 9 bases remaining between them. CDR3 length: 14 amino acids. Germline lookup yields CDR1 MDHEN and CDR2 SYDVKM. CDR3 nucleotides: TGTGCCAGCAGTCCCTTTTGGGGGGCCAACGTCCTGACTTTC. It translates to CASSPFWGANVLTF.

This clonotype was picked up a small number of times. The rearrangement uses TRBV13 and TRBJ2-5, with TRBD2 matching over 9 bases. V lost 5 bases and J lost 1; bases outside the gene matches: 5. Germline-derived CDR1 and CDR2 are PRHDT and FYEKMQ (reference sequence). The CDR3 length is 15 residues. CDR3 bases: TGTGCCAGCAGCCCAGGAGCGGGGGGCCAAGAGACCCAGTACTTC. The encoded protein is CASSPGAGGQETQYF.

This clonotype occurred a few times. The rearrangement links TRBV20-1 to TRBJ1-6; 8 bases are a match to TRBD1. Germline V CDR1 and CDR2: DFQATT, SNEGSKA (reference sequence). The CDR3 is 14 residues long. The V and J ends lost 6 bases and 2 bases, in that order; junction bases with no gene match: 3. DNA for the CDR3: TGCAGTGCCCGGACAGGGACCTATAATTCACCCCTCCACTTT. Translating it yields CSARTGTYNSPLHF.

There are many counts of this clonotype. The chain employs TRBV18 and TRBJ1-1; 8 bases align to TRBD1. This CDR3 has 16 residues. With V trimmed by 3 bases and J by 0 bases, 6 bases remained unmatched. Looked up from germline, CDR1 is KGHSH and CDR2 is LQKENI. The CDR3 DNA is TGTGCCAGCTCACCCCTTCAGGGGGCATTGAACACTGAAGCTTTCTTT. Amino acid sequence: CASSPLQGALNTEAFF.

J is TRBJ2-7 and V is TRBV30, with no clear D. The germline V gene has CDR1 GTSNPN and CDR2 SVGIG (reference sequence). The V end lost 2 bases, the J end lost 0 bases, and 14 bases lay between the germline ends. There are 15 residues in the CDR3. The CDR3 spells CAWSPTMGISYEQYF. The CDR3 DNA reads as TGTGCCTGGAGTCCAACCATGGGGATCTCCTACGAGCAGTACTTC.

This clonotype was observed a few times. The V and J genes are TRBV7-9 and TRBJ1-1; D gene uncertain. The ends were cut back, 3 bases at V and 1 base at J, with 12 bases in the middle. Germline V gene sequence: CDR1 SEHNR, CDR2 FQNEAQ (reference sequence). This CDR3 region has 15 residues. The CDR3 here is CASSLGRFRNTEAFF. CDR3 nucleotide sequence: TGTGCCAGCAGCTTGGGCAGATTTAGGAACACTGAAGCTTTCTTT. The full variable domain, with the rest looked up from reference TRBV7-9 and TRBJ1-1, is DTGVSQNPRHKITKRGQNVTFRCDPISEHNRLYWYRQTLGQGPEFLTYFQNEAQLEKSRLLSDRFSAERPKGSFSTLEIQRTEQGDSAMYLCASSLGRFRNTEAFFGQGTRLTVV.

Ten or more counts support this clonotype. The chain joins TRBV10-1 to TRBJ2-7, with TRBD2 matching 7 bases. Trimming at V came to 5 bases and at J to 4 bases, leaving 11 bases not matched to a gene. Per germline, CDR1 WNHNN and CDR2 SYGVQD (reference sequence). The CDR3 spans 15 residues. The CDR3 reads CASSPGTTGSYEQYF. The CDR3 bases are TGCGCCAGCAGTCCCGGGACTACGGGGTCGTACGAGCAGTACTTC.

There are many counts of this clonotype. In nucleotides, the CDR3 is TGTGCCAGCAGTCCGGTAGCGGGAGGGCCTGGGGAGACCCAGTACTTC. It is translated as CASSPVAGGPGETQYF. The chain couples TRBV27 to TRBJ2-5; TRBD2 matches at 11 bases. This CDR3 region has 16 residues. Germline CDR1 is MNHEY and CDR2 is SMNVEV (reference sequence). Germline trimming cut 5 bases from V and 5 bases from J; bases unmatched to any gene: 10.

This clonotype was counted between two and nine times. The chain uses TRBV6-4 and TRBJ1-2; D remains ambiguous. The germline V gene encodes CDR1 MRHNA and CDR2 SNTAGT. The CDR3 extends over 13 amino acids. Trimming shortened V by 7 bases and J by 0 bases, and 9 bases separated the two germline ends. CDR3 sequence (DNA): TGTGCCAGCAAGGCAGGTTCTAACTATGGCTACACCTTC. The encoded protein is CASKAGSNYGYTF.

This clonotype was observed many times. CDR3 residues: CASSPIQGAGSPLHF. DNA for the CDR3: TGTGCCAGCAGTCCGATACAGGGGGCAGGTTCACCCCTCCACTTT. The chain links TRBV27 to TRBJ1-6; TRBD1 aligns across 9 bases. The CDR3 covers 15 residues. Looked up from germline, CDR1 is MNHEY and CDR2 is SMNVEV (reference sequence). Trimming at V came to 5 bases and at J to 9 bases, leaving 8 bases not matched to a gene.

This clonotype was counted a few times. The chain has TRBV20-1 and TRBJ1-5; maybe TRBD1 (5 bases). The CDR3 totals 16 residues. Germline V gene lookup returns CDR1 DFQATT and CDR2 SNEGSKA (reference sequence). The V end lost 2 bases, the J end lost 2 bases, and 16 bases lay between the germline ends. DNA for the CDR3: TGCAGTGCTAGACTACCCAGGGCCCGAGGCAATCAGCCCCAGCATTTT. Translating it yields CSARLPRARGNQPQHF.

The chain couples TRBV20-1 to TRBJ1-5; the D is unclear. CDR3 length equals 14 residues. V was cut by 2 bases and J by 0 bases, with 8 bases left in between. Germline V gives CDR1 DFQATT, CDR2 SNEGSKA (reference sequence). CDR3: CSARRSPSNQPQHF. CDR3 DNA: TGCAGTGCTAGAAGGAGTCCTAGCAATCAGCCCCAGCATTTT.

V gene TRBV19 combines with J gene TRBJ2-1; TRBD1 agrees at 9 bases. The V segment lost 3 bases and the J segment 4 bases; nucleotides outside the gene matches: 7. This CDR3 is built from 16 residues. Germline V gene sequence: CDR1 LNHDA, CDR2 SQIVND (reference sequence). The CDR3, as DNA: TGTGCCAGTAGTATCAGCGGGACAGGGATATACAATGAGCAGTTCTTC. This sequence encodes CASSISGTGIYNEQFF.

In this sample, this clonotype turned up a few times. The chain recombines TRBV6-1 with TRBJ1-5, with D unclear. Germline V gene sequence: CDR1 MNHNS, CDR2 SASEGT. Between the trimmed V and J ends, which lost 8 bases and 4 bases, there was a span of 12 bases. This CDR3 comprises 13 residues. CDR3 loop: CASHRTDNQPQHF. The CDR3 DNA sequence: TGTGCCAGCCACCGGACGGATAATCAGCCCCAGCATTTT.

This clonotype was counted ten times or more. The CDR3 reads CASSLEGDETQYF. In DNA, the CDR3 is TGTGCCAGCAGTTTAGAAGGGGATGAGACCCAGTACTTC. The V and J genes are TRBV12-3 or TRBV12-4 and TRBJ2-5; D is perhaps TRBD1 (5 bases). CDR3 length: 13 amino acids. Trimming pared 1 base from V and 5 bases from J, leaving 8 bases between.

This clonotype was detected ten times or more. The chain couples TRBV12-3 or TRBV12-4 to TRBJ1-2, with D unresolved. The CDR3 is 15 amino acids. The ends were cut back, 5 bases at V and 4 bases at J, with 17 bases in the middle. For the CDR3, the DNA is TGTGCCAGCAGTCCGAGGTCCGCCCCCGTCTATGGCTACACCTTC. This gives the protein CASSPRSAPVYGYTF.